This TCR beta chain was captured by sequencing in a study of tumor-infiltrating lymphocytes in primary liver carcinoma. About this clonotype itself: The junction and the germline gene differ at one end; a read error may be behind it.

The germline V gene encodes CDR1 MNHNS and CDR2 SASEGT. The CDR3 totals 12 residues. A primer matching the constant region was used to make TCR beta cDNA from 450 to 500 ng of total RNA. Each TCR beta library was derived from three nested multiplex PCR rounds that employed slightly modified ARM-PCR. Use of TRBV1-TRBV30 forward primers with a C-beta reverse primer characterized the first two PCR rounds, which lasted nine to eleven cycles each. A single record per CDR3 protein comes from TCRdb applying MiXCR to the multiplex PCR reads. The sample shows roughly 120,000 distinct CDR3 sequences, about 59% of them seen only once. Unsorted bulk tissue, about 18-32 mg of it, served as the source for co-extraction of RNA and DNA.

The gene calls are TRBV6-1 and TRBJ2-3; TRBD1 might be the D (5 bases). The clonotype originates from a woman aged 55-69 years with primary liver carcinoma and hepatitis B virus infection. Specimen: liver tumor tissue from sampling region 1. The sample's subset: tumor region T1, superior pole. CDR3 nucleotides: TGTGCCAGCAGTCTGCTAGGGGATACGCAATGTTTT. It encodes CASSLLGDTQCF.